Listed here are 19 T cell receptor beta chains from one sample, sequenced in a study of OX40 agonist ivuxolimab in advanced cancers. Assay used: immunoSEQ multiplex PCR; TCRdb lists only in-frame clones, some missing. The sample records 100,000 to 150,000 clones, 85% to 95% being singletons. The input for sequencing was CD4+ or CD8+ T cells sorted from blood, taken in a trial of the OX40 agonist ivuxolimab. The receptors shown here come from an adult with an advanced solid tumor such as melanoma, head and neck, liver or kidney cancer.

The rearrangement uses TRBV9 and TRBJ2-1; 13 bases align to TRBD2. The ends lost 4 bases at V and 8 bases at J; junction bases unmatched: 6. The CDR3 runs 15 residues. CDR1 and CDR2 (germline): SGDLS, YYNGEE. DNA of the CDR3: TGTGCCAGCAGCCAACGGACTAGCGGGAGCGATGAGCAGTTCTTC. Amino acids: CASSQRTSGSDEQFF.

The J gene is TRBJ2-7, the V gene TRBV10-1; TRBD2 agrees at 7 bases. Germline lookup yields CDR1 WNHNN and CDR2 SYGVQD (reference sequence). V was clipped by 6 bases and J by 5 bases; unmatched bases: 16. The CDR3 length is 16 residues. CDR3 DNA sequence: TGCGCCAGCAGACAACCGGTCAGGGAGGGGCCCAACGAGCAGTACTTC. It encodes CASRQPVREGPNEQYF.

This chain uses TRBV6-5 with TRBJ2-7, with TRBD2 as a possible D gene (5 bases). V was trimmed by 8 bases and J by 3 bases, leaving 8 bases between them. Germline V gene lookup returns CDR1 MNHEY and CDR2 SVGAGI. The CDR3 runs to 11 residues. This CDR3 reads CASRDNYEQYF. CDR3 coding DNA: TGTGCCAGCCGGGATAACTACGAGCAGTACTTC.

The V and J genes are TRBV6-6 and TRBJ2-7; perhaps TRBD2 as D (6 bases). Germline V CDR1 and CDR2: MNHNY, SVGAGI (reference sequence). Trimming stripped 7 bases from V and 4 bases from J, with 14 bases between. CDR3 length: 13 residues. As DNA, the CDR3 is TGTGCCAGCACGTCAAGCGGGTTATACGAGCAGTACTTC. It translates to CASTSSGLYEQYF.

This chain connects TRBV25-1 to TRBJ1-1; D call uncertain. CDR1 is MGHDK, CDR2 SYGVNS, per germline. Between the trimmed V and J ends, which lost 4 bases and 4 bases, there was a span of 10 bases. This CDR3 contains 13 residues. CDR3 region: CASSVGLVTEAFF. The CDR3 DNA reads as TGTGCCAGCAGTGTCGGGTTAGTCACTGAAGCTTTCTTT.

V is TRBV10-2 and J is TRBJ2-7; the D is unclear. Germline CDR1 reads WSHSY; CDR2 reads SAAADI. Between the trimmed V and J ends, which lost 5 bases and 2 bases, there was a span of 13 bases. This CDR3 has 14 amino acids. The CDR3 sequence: CASSKETITYEQYF. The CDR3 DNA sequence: TGCGCCAGCAGTAAAGAGACCATCACCTACGAGCAGTACTTC.

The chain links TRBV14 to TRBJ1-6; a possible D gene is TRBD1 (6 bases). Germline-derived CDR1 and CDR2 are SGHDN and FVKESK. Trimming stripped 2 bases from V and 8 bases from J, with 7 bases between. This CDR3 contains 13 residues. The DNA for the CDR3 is TGTGCCAGCAGCCAAACAGGGTATTCACCCCTCCACTTT. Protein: CASSQTGYSPLHF.

CDR3 loop: CASANSNTEAFF. DNA of the CDR3: TGTGCCAGTGCAAATTCGAACACTGAAGCTTTCTTT. This chain links TRBV14 with TRBJ1-1, with no clear D. This CDR3 contains 12 residues. Germline V CDR1 and CDR2: SGHDN, FVKESK. Trimming took 9 bases from V and 1 from J, leaving 9 bases between them.

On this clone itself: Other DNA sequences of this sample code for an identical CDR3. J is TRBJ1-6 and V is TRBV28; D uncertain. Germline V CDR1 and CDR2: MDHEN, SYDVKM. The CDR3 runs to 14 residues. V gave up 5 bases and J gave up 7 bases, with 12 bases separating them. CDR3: CASSLRTYNSPLHF. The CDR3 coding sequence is TGTGCCAGCAGTCTAAGGACGTACAATTCACCCCTCCACTTT.

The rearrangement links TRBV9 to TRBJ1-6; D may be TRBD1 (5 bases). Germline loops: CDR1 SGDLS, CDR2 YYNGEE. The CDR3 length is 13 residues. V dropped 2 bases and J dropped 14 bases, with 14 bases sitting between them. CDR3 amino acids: CASSVGTARSLHF. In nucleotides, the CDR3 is TGTGCCAGCAGCGTGGGGACCGCTCGATCCCTCCACTTT.

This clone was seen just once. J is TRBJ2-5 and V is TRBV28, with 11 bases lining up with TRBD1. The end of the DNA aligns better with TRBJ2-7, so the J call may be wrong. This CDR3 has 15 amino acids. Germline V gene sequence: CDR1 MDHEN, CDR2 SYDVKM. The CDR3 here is CASSLPGQGGYEQYF. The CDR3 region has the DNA TGTGCCAGCAGTTTGCCGGGACAGGGGGGGTACGAGCAGTACTTC.

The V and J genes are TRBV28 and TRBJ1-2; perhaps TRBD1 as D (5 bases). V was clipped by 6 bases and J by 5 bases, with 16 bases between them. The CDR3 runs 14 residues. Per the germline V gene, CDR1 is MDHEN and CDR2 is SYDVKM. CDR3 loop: CASRSTEVEYGYTF. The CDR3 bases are TGTGCCAGCAGATCGACAGAGGTAGAGTATGGCTACACCTTC.

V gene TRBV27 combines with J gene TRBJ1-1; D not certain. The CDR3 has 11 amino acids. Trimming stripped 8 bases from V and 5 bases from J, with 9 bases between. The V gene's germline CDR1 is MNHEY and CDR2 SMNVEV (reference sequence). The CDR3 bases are TGTGCCAGCCGATCTTTAACTGAAGCTTTCTTT. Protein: CASRSLTEAFF.

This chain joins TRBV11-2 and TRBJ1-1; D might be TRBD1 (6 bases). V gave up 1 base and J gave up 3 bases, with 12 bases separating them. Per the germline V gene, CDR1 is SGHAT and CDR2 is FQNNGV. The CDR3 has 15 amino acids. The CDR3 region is CASSLVTQGHTEAFF. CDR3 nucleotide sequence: TGTGCCAGCAGCTTAGTAACGCAGGGGCACACTGAAGCTTTCTTT.

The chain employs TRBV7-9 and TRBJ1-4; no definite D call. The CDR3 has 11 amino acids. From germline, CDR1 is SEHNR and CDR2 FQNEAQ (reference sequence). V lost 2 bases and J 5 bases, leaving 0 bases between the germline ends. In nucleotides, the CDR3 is TGTGCCAGCAGCTTAAATGAAAAACTGTTTTTT. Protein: CASSLNEKLFF.

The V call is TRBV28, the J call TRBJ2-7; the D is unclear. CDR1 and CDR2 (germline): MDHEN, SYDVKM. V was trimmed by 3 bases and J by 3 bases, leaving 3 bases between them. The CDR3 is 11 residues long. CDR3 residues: CASSFVYEQYF. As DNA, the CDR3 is TGTGCCAGCAGTTTTGTCTACGAGCAGTACTTC. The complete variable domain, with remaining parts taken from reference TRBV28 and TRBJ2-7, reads DVKVTQSSRYLVKRTGEKVFLECVQDMDHENMFWYRQDPGLGLRLIYFSYDVKMKEKGDIPEGYSVSREKKERFSLILESASTNQTSMYLCASSFVYEQYFGPGTRLTVT.

For the CDR3, the DNA is TGTGCCAGCAGCCCAAGACTAGCGGAGGTCCGTGAGACCCAGTACTTC. Translation gives CASSPRLAEVRETQYF. The chain is built from TRBV14 and TRBJ2-5; 9 nucleotides match TRBD2. The CDR3 consists of 16 residues. The germline CDR1 and CDR2 sequences are SGHDN and FVKESK. Trimming at V came to 4 bases and at J to 5 bases, leaving 11 bases not matched to a gene.

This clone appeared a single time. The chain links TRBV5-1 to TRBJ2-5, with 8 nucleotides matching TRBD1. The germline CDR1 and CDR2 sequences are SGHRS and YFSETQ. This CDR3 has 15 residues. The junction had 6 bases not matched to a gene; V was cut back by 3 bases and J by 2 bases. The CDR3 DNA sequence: TGCGCCAGCAGCTCGACAGGGGCGCGACAAGAGACCCAGTACTTC. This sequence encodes CASSSTGARQETQYF.

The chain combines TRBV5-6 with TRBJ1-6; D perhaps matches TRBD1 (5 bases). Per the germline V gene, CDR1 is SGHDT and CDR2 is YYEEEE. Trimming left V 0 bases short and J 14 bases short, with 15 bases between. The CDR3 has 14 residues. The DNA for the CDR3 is TGTGCCAGCAGCTTGGAGCAGGGAGTAATGTCCCTCCACTTT. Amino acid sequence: CASSLEQGVMSLHF.